These 14 T cell receptor beta chains originate from one sample sequenced in a study of monozygotic twins with inflammatory bowel disease. One entry per CDR3 protein, without DNA, is what TCRdb gives after re-calling the 5' RACE reads. The repertoire table contains around 400,000 distinct CDR3 sequences. Sequenced: blood. The receptors shown here come from a human donor with ulcerative colitis or Crohn's disease, or a healthy co-twin of an affected twin (not recorded which).

The V call is TRBV28, the J call TRBJ1-1; TCRdb's D call of TRBD1 is untestable without DNA. The CDR3 is 15 amino acids. The germline V gene encodes CDR1 MDHEN and CDR2 SYDVKM. This CDR3 is CASKPGRVNTAEAFF.

The gene calls are TRBV28 and TRBJ2-7; TCRdb's D gene call, TRBD2, goes unchecked for lack of DNA. Germline V gene data show CDR1 as MDHEN and CDR2 as SYDVKM. The CDR3 runs to 14 residues. CDR3 in amino acids: CASSLSGPIYEQYF.

The rearrangement links TRBV19 to TRBJ1-5; as DNA is missing, the TRBD1 call by TCRdb cannot be tested. Germline V lookup: CDR1 LNHDA, CDR2 SQIVND (reference sequence). The CDR3 covers 15 residues. This CDR3 is CASLPGLRANQPQHF.

This rearrangement joins TRBV12-3 or TRBV12-4 to TRBJ1-1. The CDR3 is made up of 13 amino acids. CDR3 sequence reads: CASRDGLNTEAFF.

The V call is TRBV5-1, the J call TRBJ2-2; absent DNA, TCRdb's TRBD1 call cannot be checked. The CDR3 is 15 residues long. CDR1 and CDR2 (germline): SGHRS, YFSETQ. CDR3 sequence: CASSLVARGTGELFF.

The genes are TRBV12-3 or TRBV12-4 and TRBJ1-6; no DNA is available, so the TRBD1 call from TCRdb remains unchecked. This CDR3 is 15 amino acids long. This chain's CDR3 is CASSLRGGTRSPLHF.

The V call is TRBV11-2, the J call TRBJ2-3; TCRdb reports TRBD2, a call that lacks DNA to check it against. The CDR3 runs to 17 residues. Per the germline V gene, CDR1 is SGHAT and CDR2 is FQNNGV. The chain's CDR3 is CASSPGLAGGSTDTQYF.

The chain recombines TRBV7-3 with TRBJ2-3; TCRdb's D gene call, TRBD1, goes unchecked for lack of DNA. CDR3 length equals 15 residues. Looked up from germline, CDR1 is SGHTA and CDR2 is FQGTGA. CDR3 sequence reads: CASSSGTRGTDTQYF.

CDR3 in amino acids: CASSPPDLAKNIQYF. The rearrangement links TRBV4-1 to TRBJ2-4; TCRdb's D call, TRBD1, is unchecked because there is no DNA. There are 15 residues in the CDR3. Germline V gene data show CDR1 as MGHRA and CDR2 as YSYEKL.

The gene calls are TRBV7-6 and TRBJ1-3; no DNA is available, so the TRBD1 call from TCRdb remains unchecked. Germline CDR1 is SGHVS and CDR2 is FNYEAQ. The CDR3 extends over 18 amino acids. The CDR3: CASSLGFAGGKGGNTIYF. Full variable domain (missing parts from reference TRBV7-6 and TRBJ1-3): GAGVSQSPRYKVTKRGQDVALRCDPISGHVSLYWYRQALGQGPEFLTYFNYEAQQDKSGLPNDRFSAERPEGSISTLTIQRTEQRDSAMYRCASSLGFAGGKGGNTIYFGEGSWLTVV.

V is TRBV7-2 and J is TRBJ1-4. This CDR3 comprises 16 residues. Germline CDR1 SGHTA, CDR2 FQGNSA. CDR3 protein: CASSLRNFATNEKLFF.

The V call is TRBV19, the J call TRBJ1-2. CDR1 is LNHDA and CDR2 is SQIVND in the germline V gene (reference sequence). CDR3 length equals 14 residues. Here the CDR3 reads CASSIGNTNYGYTF.

This chain joins TRBV2 and TRBJ2-7; TCRdb calls TRBD1, which cannot be checked without DNA. The germline gives CDR1 SNHLY, CDR2 FYNNEI. This CDR3 is 12 amino acids long. CDR3 residues: CASGEQGNEQYF.

CDR3 sequence: CASSYGTGAGELFF. This chain joins TRBV6-5 and TRBJ2-2; TCRdb names TRBD1, which stays unverified in the absence of DNA. Per the germline V gene, CDR1 is MNHEY and CDR2 is SVGAGI. The CDR3 length is 14 residues.